The 11 T cell receptor beta chains given below trace back to one sample, sequenced in a study of identical twins. One entry per CDR3 protein results from TCRdb running MiXCR on the 5' RACE reads. The sample has 400,000 to 500,000 distinct CDR3 sequences, 14% seen once. The same sample was also studied in work on yellow fever vaccine responses in identical twins.

The specimen sequenced was CD4+ T cells sorted from blood. All receptors derive from a woman under 30 in good health.

This clonotype was counted between two and nine times. The chain combines TRBV28 with TRBJ2-1; the match to TRBD2 covers 13 bases. Looked up from germline, CDR1 is MDHEN and CDR2 is SYDVKM. The CDR3 consists of 17 residues. V shed 2 bases and J 8 bases; nucleotides not matched to a gene: 9. CDR3 amino acids: CASSLTSGRALWDEQFF. The DNA for the CDR3 is TGTGCCAGCAGTTTAACTAGCGGGAGGGCCCTCTGGGATGAGCAGTTCTTC.

This rearrangement joins TRBV6-5 to TRBJ1-1; the D gene is possibly TRBD1 (5 bases). Germline CDR1 is MNHEY and CDR2 is SVGAGI. The V gene lost 5 bases and the J gene lost 5 bases, with 9 bases spanning the gap. CDR3 size: 12 residues. In DNA, the CDR3 is TGTGCCAGCAGTACGGGGGTGACTGAAGCTTTCTTT. Translation gives CASSTGVTEAFF.

This clonotype was observed a few times. The chain uses TRBV3-1 and TRBJ2-1; TRBD2 is a possible D gene (6 bases). Per the germline V gene, CDR1 is LGHDT and CDR2 is YNNKEL (reference sequence). V was cut by 1 base and J by 4 bases, with 8 bases left in between. The CDR3 is made up of 14 amino acids. The CDR3 region is CASSQGTIYNEQFF. In nucleotides, the CDR3 is TGTGCCAGCAGCCAAGGGACTATTTACAATGAGCAGTTCTTC.

This clonotype was seen only a few times. V usage is TRBV12-3 or TRBV12-4 and J usage is TRBJ1-1; 8 bases agree with TRBD1. CDR3 length: 13 residues. Losses at the gene ends were 7 bases for V and 5 bases for J; bases not matched to a gene: 6. In DNA form, the CDR3 reads TGTGCCAGCACTAGACAGGGGAGGACTGAAGCTTTCTTT. Translated, it gives CASTRQGRTEAFF.

The chain has TRBV15 and TRBJ2-7; 9 bases map to TRBD1. The germline V gene encodes CDR1 LNHNV and CDR2 YYDKDF (reference sequence). V was pared by 0 bases and J by 7 bases, with 10 bases of the junction left unmatched. The CDR3 consists of 16 residues. The CDR3 coding sequence is TGTGCCACCAGCAGAGATAAGGGACAGGGACCGCTTGAGCAGTACTTC. As protein: CATSRDKGQGPLEQYF.

In this sample, this clonotype turned up many times. V gene TRBV5-1 combines with J gene TRBJ2-4, with 7 bases matching TRBD1. V was pared by 0 bases and J by 0 bases, with 0 bases of the junction left unmatched. Germline CDR1 and CDR2: SGHRS and YFSETQ. The CDR3 has 15 residues. The CDR3 loop is CASSLGQGAKNIQYF. DNA of the CDR3: TGCGCCAGCAGCTTGGGACAGGGAGCCAAAAACATTCAGTACTTC.

The chain has TRBV11-2 and TRBJ2-3; no definite D call. Per germline, CDR1 SGHAT and CDR2 FQNNGV. Trimming took 4 bases from V and 5 from J, leaving 7 bases between them. CDR3 length equals 12 residues. In DNA form, the CDR3 reads TGTGCCAGCAGCTCCGACCGAGATACGCAGTATTTT. Its translation: CASSSDRDTQYF.

V gene TRBV6-5 combines with J gene TRBJ1-3; D gene uncertain. CDR3 length: 16 amino acids. The V and J ends lost 0 bases and 3 bases respectively, with 12 bases between them. CDR1 and CDR2 from the germline V gene are MNHEY and SVGAGI. In DNA, the CDR3 is TGTGCCAGCAGTTACTCGATGTCCGGGATTGGAAACACCATATATTTT. The encoded protein is CASSYSMSGIGNTIYF.

CDR3 amino acids: CSAQRGSGTGELFF. CDR3 coding DNA: TGCAGTGCTCAGAGAGGCAGCGGCACCGGGGAGCTGTTTTTT. The chain is built from TRBV20-1 and TRBJ2-2; TRBD2 is a possible D gene (5 bases). The CDR3 contains 14 residues. Trimming shortened V by 5 bases and J by 4 bases, and 14 bases separated the two germline ends. CDR1 and CDR2 (germline): DFQATT, SNEGSKA (reference sequence).

This clonotype was picked up a small number of times. The genes are TRBV2 and TRBJ2-7; D gene uncertain. The CDR3 runs 14 residues. Trimming removed 2 bases at V and 2 bases at J, with 10 bases between. Germline V CDR1 and CDR2: SNHLY, FYNNEI. The CDR3 loop is CASSELVRTYEQYF. For the CDR3, the DNA is TGTGCCAGCAGTGAACTAGTCAGGACCTACGAGCAGTACTTC.

This clonotype has just a few counts. This chain connects TRBV28 to TRBJ2-7; 7 bases agree with TRBD2. Germline CDR1 is MDHEN and CDR2 is SYDVKM. Unmatched junction bases numbered 10, after V lost 3 bases and J lost 5 bases. This CDR3 has 15 residues. DNA of the CDR3: TGTGCCAGCAGTTTTGGGGCGGGAGTCCCCCACGAGCAGTACTTC. It codes for CASSFGAGVPHEQYF.